The 32 T cell receptor beta chains listed next were all sequenced from one sample in a study of blood T cell repertoires in COVID-19. Sequencing was performed with immunoSEQ multiplex PCR; in TCRdb, only in-frame clones are kept and a portion is missing. The repertoire holds about 63,000 clones, 79% seen once, with 30% to 40% in the top ten. The sample comprised peripheral blood. The receptors originated from a human donor in a cohort sampled during active COVID-19.

The V gene is TRBV2, the J gene TRBJ2-5; TRBD2 matches 9 bases. The germline gives CDR1 SNHLY, CDR2 FYNNEI. V shed 6 bases, J shed 9 bases, and the junction held 17 bases outside the gene matches. The CDR3 has 16 amino acids. CDR3 protein: CASRRGVSGGRGAQYF. As DNA, the CDR3 is TGTGCCAGCAGGAGGGGTGTTAGCGGGGGCAGGGGGGCCCAGTACTTC.

This clone is a singleton in its sample. The chain has TRBV23-1 and TRBJ1-1; D is perhaps TRBD1 (6 bases). TRBV23-1 belongs to the ORF category, with a function that is uncertain. Trimming took off 3 bases at V and 0 bases at J, with 8 bases between the two ends. The CDR3 spans 14 residues. Here the CDR3 reads CASSQGALNTEAFF. The DNA for the CDR3 is TGCGCCAGCAGTCAGGGGGCGTTGAACACTGAAGCTTTCTTT.

The chain joins TRBV6-5 to TRBJ2-7; the match to TRBD1 covers 8 bases. The germline CDR1 and CDR2 sequences are MNHEY and SVGAGI. The CDR3 has 15 residues. The junction had 13 bases not matched to a gene; V was cut back by 6 bases and J by 6 bases. CDR3 sequence (DNA): TGTGCCAGCAGCAGCCGGACAGGGAGGACATTCGAGCAGTACTTC. Translation: CASSSRTGRTFEQYF.

This clone was seen only a few times. The CDR3 DNA reads as TGTGCCAGCAGCTACAGGGGACTCTACGAAAAACTGTTTTTT. This encodes CASSYRGLYEKLFF. V and J are TRBV2 and TRBJ1-4, with 7 bases identical to TRBD1. The germline V gene has CDR1 SNHLY and CDR2 FYNNEI. The CDR3 has 14 residues. The trim removed 6 bases at V and 8 bases at J, leaving 9 bases unmatched.

This clone was seen once. The chain is built from TRBV3-1 (or the pseudogene TRBV3-2) and TRBJ2-7; perhaps TRBD2 as D (6 bases). CDR3 size: 13 residues. The germline V and J ends were trimmed by 1 base and 3 bases, with 7 bases remaining between them. The germline V gene encodes CDR1 LGHDT and CDR2 YNNKEL (reference sequence). This CDR3 reads CASSQAGGYEQYF. The CDR3 bases are TGTGCCAGCAGCCAAGCCGGGGGCTACGAGCAGTACTTC.

The rearrangement links TRBV11-1 to TRBJ2-7; D may be TRBD1 (5 bases). Germline CDR1 SGHAT, CDR2 FQDESV (reference sequence). V was clipped by 3 bases and J by 2 bases, with 11 bases between them. The CDR3 covers 14 residues. In nucleotides, the CDR3 is TGTGCCAGCAGCTTCTCCCAGGGTCCCTACGAGCAGTACTTC. It translates to CASSFSQGPYEQYF.

The chain recombines TRBV11-3 with TRBJ1-1; 8 bases match TRBD1. CDR1 and CDR2 from the germline V gene are SGHNT and YENEEA. The CDR3 totals 13 residues. Trimming cost V 5 bases and J 11 bases; bases outside gene matches: 10. The CDR3 region is CASSPRQGRWAFF. The CDR3 nucleotides are TGTGCCAGCAGCCCCCGACAGGGGCGTTGGGCTTTCTTT.

This clone came up many times. This chain joins TRBV30 and TRBJ2-7; D perhaps matches TRBD2 (5 bases). Germline CDR1 reads GTSNPN; CDR2 reads SVGIG (reference sequence). This CDR3 is built from 14 residues. V lost 0 bases and J 4 bases, leaving 13 bases between the germline ends. Written as DNA, the CDR3 is TGTGCCTGGAGTGTAGTAGGGTCGGGGTACGAGCAGTACTTC. Its translation: CAWSVVGSGYEQYF. The whole variable domain, filled in from reference TRBV30 and TRBJ2-7, reads SQTIHQWPATLVQPVGSPLSLECTVEGTSNPNLYWYRQAAGRGLQLLFYSVGIGQISSEVPQNLSASRPQDRQFILSSKKLLLSDSGFYLCAWSVVGSGYEQYFGPGTRLTVT.

This chain's CDR3 is CASSTYRQGTSGRHYNEQFF. CDR3 in DNA: TGTGCCAGCAGTACATATAGACAGGGGACTAGCGGGAGACACTACAATGAGCAGTTCTTC. The rearrangement joins TRBV28 to TRBJ2-1, with 14 bases identical to TRBD2. The length of the CDR3 is 20 residues. Germline V lookup: CDR1 MDHEN, CDR2 SYDVKM. Trimming at V came to 5 bases and at J to 3 bases, leaving 15 bases not matched to a gene.

In its sample, this clone was seen once. This chain links TRBV18 with TRBJ2-1; D gene ambiguous. From germline, CDR1 is KGHSH and CDR2 LQKENI. With 3 bases removed from V and 2 bases from J, the gap between germline ends came to 11 bases. CDR3 length: 15 residues. Here the CDR3 DNA reads TGTGCCAGCTCACCCCGTGATGGGCCCTACAATGAGCAGTTCTTC. Amino acids: CASSPRDGPYNEQFF.

This rearrangement joins TRBV30 to TRBJ2-1, with D perhaps TRBD2 (5 bases). Germline CDR1 GTSNPN, CDR2 SVGIG (reference sequence). The V end was cut by 8 bases, the J end by 6 bases, with 23 bases between. The CDR3 has 15 residues. The CDR3 loop reads CAQQRTSGTVNEQFF. The CDR3 region has the DNA TGTGCCCAACAACGTACTAGTGGAACCGTCAATGAGCAGTTCTTC.

The gene calls are TRBV14 and TRBJ1-1; possibly TRBD1 for D (5 bases). The CDR3 is 16 residues long. Per germline, CDR1 SGHDN and CDR2 FVKESK. V lost 1 base and J 4 bases, leaving 16 bases between the germline ends. The CDR3 is CASSQVLPAGGTEAFF. CDR3 DNA: TGTGCCAGCAGCCAAGTACTCCCAGCGGGGGGCACTGAAGCTTTCTTT.

The V gene is TRBV18, the J gene TRBJ2-5, with 8 bases that match TRBD1. Germline CDR1 reads KGHSH; CDR2 reads LQKENI. V trimming: 2 bases; J trimming: 3 bases; junction bases outside the gene matches: 2. This CDR3 spans 14 amino acids. CDR3 loop: CASSPNRGKETQYF. CDR3 DNA: TGTGCCAGCTCACCAAACAGGGGGAAAGAGACCCAGTACTTC.

The chain carries TRBV7-9 and TRBJ1-4, with D possibly TRBD1 on 5 matching bases. This CDR3 is built from 17 residues. The V end lost 1 base, the J end lost 6 bases, and 18 bases lay between the germline ends. Germline CDR1 is SEHNR and CDR2 is FQNEAQ (reference sequence). The CDR3 region is CASSLVFDSFIDEKLFF. CDR3 nucleotide sequence: TGTGCCAGCAGCTTAGTATTCGACAGCTTTATAGATGAAAAACTGTTTTTT.

The chain couples TRBV16 to TRBJ2-7, with D tentatively TRBD1 (5 bases). V shed 8 bases and J shed 0 bases, with 11 bases lying between them. CDR1 is KGHSY, CDR2 FQNENV, per germline. The CDR3 length is 13 residues. In nucleotides, the CDR3 is TGTGCCAGCCTATGGGGCATCTCCTACGAGCAGTACTTC. It specifies CASLWGISYEQYF.

The genes are TRBV10-3 and TRBJ1-5; 7 bases are shared with TRBD1. V lost 0 bases to trimming and J lost 4 bases; unmatched junction nucleotides: 3. Germline V CDR1 and CDR2: ENHRY, SYGVKD. The CDR3 length is 15 residues. The CDR3 sequence: CAISESQQGNQPQHF. The CDR3 bases are TGTGCCATCAGTGAGTCTCAACAGGGGAATCAGCCCCAGCATTTT.

This rearrangement joins TRBV3-1 (or the pseudogene TRBV3-2) to TRBJ2-5, with TRBD1 matching over 11 bases. Trimming at V came to 5 bases and at J to 4 bases, leaving 12 bases not matched to a gene. In germline, CDR1 is LGHDT, CDR2 YNNKEL (reference sequence). The CDR3 has 17 amino acids. The DNA of the CDR3 is TGTGCCAGCAGCTACCACTCCGGGACAGGGGGAGGAGAGACCCAGTACTTC. This codes for CASSYHSGTGGGETQYF.

The V and J genes are TRBV11-3 and TRBJ2-7; the D gene is possibly TRBD1 (5 bases). Trimming removed 7 bases at V and 0 bases at J, with 13 bases between. The CDR3 totals 14 residues. Per the germline V gene, CDR1 is SGHNT and CDR2 is YENEEA. Here the CDR3 DNA reads TGTGCCAGCAAAAAGGACACCTTCTCCTACGAGCAGTACTTC. Residues: CASKKDTFSYEQYF.

This sequence joins TRBV7-2 and TRBJ2-1, with 7 positions matching TRBD1. V lost 5 bases to trimming and J lost 4 bases; unmatched junction nucleotides: 8. The CDR3 spans 15 residues. Germline V gene lookup returns CDR1 SGHTA and CDR2 FQGNSA. The CDR3 reads CASSPTGTVYNEQFF. Written as DNA, the CDR3 is TGTGCCAGCAGCCCAACCGGGACAGTATACAATGAGCAGTTCTTC.

V and J are TRBV5-1 and TRBJ1-1, with D unresolved. The CDR3 is 15 residues long. CDR1 and CDR2 from the germline V gene are SGHRS and YFSETQ. Trimming removed 0 bases at V and 6 bases at J, with 15 bases between. CDR3 DNA sequence: TGCGCCAGCAGCTTGGATGTTAGGCGGCTCCCTGAAGCTTTCTTT. Residues: CASSLDVRRLPEAFF. Based on the CDR3 plus reference TRBV5-1 and TRBJ1-1, the full variable domain is KAGVTQTPRYLIKTRGQQVTLSCSPISGHRSVSWYQQTPGQGLQFLFEYFSETQRNKGNFPGRFSGRQFSNSRSEMNVSTLELGDSALYLCASSLDVRRLPEAFFGQGTRLTVV.

V gene TRBV5-6 combines with J gene TRBJ2-5; 8 bases map to TRBD2. The CDR3 is made up of 15 amino acids. Germline V gene sequence: CDR1 SGHDT, CDR2 YYEEEE. V was clipped by 4 bases and J by 3 bases; unmatched bases: 8. CDR3 in amino acids: CASSRGGGREETQYF. CDR3 nucleotides: TGTGCCAGCAGCCGCGGCGGGGGGCGGGAAGAGACCCAGTACTTC.

The genes are TRBV28 and TRBJ1-2; no clear D gene. The CDR3 has 13 residues. Trimming cost V 2 bases and J 2 bases, with 6 bases left between them. CDR1 MDHEN and CDR2 SYDVKM come from the germline V gene. CDR3 DNA sequence: TGTGCCAGCAGTTTACGGGAGAACTATGGCTACACCTTC. Protein: CASSLRENYGYTF.

The J gene is TRBJ2-5, the V gene TRBV19; 8 nucleotides agree with TRBD2. V lost 4 bases and J lost 5; bases outside the gene matches: 9. Germline V gene lookup returns CDR1 LNHDA and CDR2 SQIVND (reference sequence). The CDR3 sequence is 15 residues long. Here the CDR3 DNA reads TGTGCCAGTAGTACCGGGACTAGTTATTTTGAGACCCAGTACTTC. Protein sequence: CASSTGTSYFETQYF.

V is TRBV18 and J is TRBJ2-1; TRBD2 agrees at 10 bases. V dropped 3 bases and J dropped 1; count of bases not matched to a gene: 3. Germline CDR1 reads KGHSH; CDR2 reads LQKENI. The CDR3 runs 16 residues. CDR3 bases: TGTGCCAGCTCACCCTCTAGCGGGGGTTCCTACAATGAGCAGTTCTTC. It translates to CASSPSSGGSYNEQFF.

V gene TRBV4-3 combines with J gene TRBJ1-5, with D maybe TRBD1 (5 bases). The germline CDR1 and CDR2 sequences are LGHNA and YSLEER. The CDR3 is 16 residues long. Trimming removed 2 bases at V and 2 bases at J, with 13 bases between. As DNA, the CDR3 is TGCGCCAGCAGCCAATCAAAGACAGTAGGCAATCAGCCCCAGCATTTT. It encodes CASSQSKTVGNQPQHF.

The chain recombines TRBV7-8 with TRBJ1-5; unclear D gene. The ends were cut back, 2 bases at V and 0 bases at J, with 5 bases in the middle. The CDR3 covers 14 residues. CDR1 SGHVS and CDR2 FQNEAQ come from the germline V gene. The CDR3 bases are TGTGCCAGCAGCTTAATAGATAGCAATCAGCCCCAGCATTTT. Translated, it gives CASSLIDSNQPQHF.

The chain uses TRBV2 and TRBJ2-7; 7 nucleotides align to TRBD1. CDR3 length: 14 amino acids. The V gene's germline CDR1 is SNHLY and CDR2 FYNNEI. The junction had 9 bases not matched to a gene; V was cut back by 7 bases and J by 3 bases. The CDR3 nucleotides read TGTGCCAGCAAAAATCGGCAGGGGGACTACGAGCAGTACTTC. It translates to CASKNRQGDYEQYF.

This clone came up a few times. The chain is built from TRBV14 and TRBJ2-1; TRBD2 matches 11 bases. The CDR3 contains 17 residues. The germline V gene has CDR1 SGHDN and CDR2 FVKESK. The ends lost 1 base at V and 3 bases at J; junction bases unmatched: 5. The CDR3 coding sequence is TGTGCCAGCAGCCAAGCAGCGGGACTAGCGGTCTACAATGAGCAGTTCTTC. This gives the protein CASSQAAGLAVYNEQFF.

V gene TRBV30 combines with J gene TRBJ1-4; a possible D gene is TRBD1 (6 bases). There are 14 residues in the CDR3. V shed 8 bases and J shed 8 bases, with 21 bases lying between them. Germline CDR1 reads GTSNPN; CDR2 reads SVGIG (reference sequence). DNA for the CDR3: TGTGCCCGTCAGGGGCAGTCGGGGAGAGAAAAACTGTTTTTT. It translates to CARQGQSGREKLFF.

This chain joins TRBV6-5 and TRBJ1-1, with D maybe TRBD1 (5 bases). The CDR3 length is 15 residues. Germline CDR1 and CDR2: MNHEY and SVGAGI. V gave up 7 bases and J gave up 0 bases, with 15 bases separating them. The CDR3 sequence: CASTKGAPLNTEAFF. Written as DNA, the CDR3 is TGTGCCAGCACAAAAGGGGCCCCTTTGAACACTGAAGCTTTCTTT.

The rearrangement uses TRBV9 and TRBJ1-1; the D gene is possibly TRBD1 (5 bases). V was trimmed by 3 bases and J by 0 bases, leaving 18 bases between them. CDR3 length: 17 amino acids. Germline V lookup: CDR1 SGDLS, CDR2 YYNGEE. The CDR3 spells CASSAHGAAGVNTEAFF. CDR3 sequence (DNA): TGTGCCAGCAGCGCCCACGGGGCGGCGGGGGTGAACACTGAAGCTTTCTTT.

The V and J genes are TRBV30 and TRBJ1-1; D may be TRBD1 (5 bases). Trimming removed 4 bases from V and 5 bases from J, with 14 bases in between. The germline V gene has CDR1 GTSNPN and CDR2 SVGIG (reference sequence). CDR3 size: 13 residues. CDR3: CAWTADTETEAFF. The DNA of the CDR3 is TGTGCCTGGACCGCGGACACTGAGACTGAAGCTTTCTTT. Filled out from reference TRBV30 and TRBJ1-1, the complete variable domain reads SQTIHQWPATLVQPVGSPLSLECTVEGTSNPNLYWYRQAAGRGLQLLFYSVGIGQISSEVPQNLSASRPQDRQFILSSKKLLLSDSGFYLCAWTADTETEAFFGQGTRLTVV.